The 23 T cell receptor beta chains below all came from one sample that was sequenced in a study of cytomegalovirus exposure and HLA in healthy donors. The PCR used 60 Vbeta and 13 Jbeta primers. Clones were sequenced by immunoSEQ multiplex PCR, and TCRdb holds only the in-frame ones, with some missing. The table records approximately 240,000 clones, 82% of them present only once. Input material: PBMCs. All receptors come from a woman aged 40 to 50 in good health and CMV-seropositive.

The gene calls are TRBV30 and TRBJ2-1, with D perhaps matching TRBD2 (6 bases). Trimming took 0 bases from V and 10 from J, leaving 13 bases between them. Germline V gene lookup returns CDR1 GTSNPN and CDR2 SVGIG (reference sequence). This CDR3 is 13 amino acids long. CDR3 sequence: CAWSVAGSLEQFF. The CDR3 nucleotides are TGTGCCTGGAGTGTAGCCGGGAGCCTAGAGCAGTTCTTC.

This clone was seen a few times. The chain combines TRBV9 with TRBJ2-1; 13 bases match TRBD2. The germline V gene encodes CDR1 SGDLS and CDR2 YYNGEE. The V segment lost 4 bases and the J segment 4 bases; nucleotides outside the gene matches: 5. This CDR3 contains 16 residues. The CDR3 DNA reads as TGTGCCAGCAGCCCTCAGACTAGCGGGGGGTACAATGAGCAGTTCTTC. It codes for CASSPQTSGGYNEQFF.

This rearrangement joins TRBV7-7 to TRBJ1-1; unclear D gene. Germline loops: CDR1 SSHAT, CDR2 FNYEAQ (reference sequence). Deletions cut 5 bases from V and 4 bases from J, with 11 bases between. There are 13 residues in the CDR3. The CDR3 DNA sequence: TGTGCCAGCAGCCAAGCGGGAGGCACTGAAGCTTTCTTT. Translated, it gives CASSQAGGTEAFF.

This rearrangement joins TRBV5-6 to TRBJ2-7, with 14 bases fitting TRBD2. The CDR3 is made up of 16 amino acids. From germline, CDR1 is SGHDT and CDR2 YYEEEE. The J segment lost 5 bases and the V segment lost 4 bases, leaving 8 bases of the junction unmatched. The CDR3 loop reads CASSPGTSGSGDEQYF. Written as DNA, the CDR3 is TGTGCCAGCAGCCCGGGGACTAGCGGGAGCGGGGACGAGCAGTACTTC.

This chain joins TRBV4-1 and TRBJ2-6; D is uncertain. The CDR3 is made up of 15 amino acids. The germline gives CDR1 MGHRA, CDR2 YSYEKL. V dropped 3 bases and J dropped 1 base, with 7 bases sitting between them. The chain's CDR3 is CASSQGRSGANVLTF. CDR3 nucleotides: TGCGCCAGCAGCCAGGGCAGATCTGGGGCCAACGTCCTGACTTTC.

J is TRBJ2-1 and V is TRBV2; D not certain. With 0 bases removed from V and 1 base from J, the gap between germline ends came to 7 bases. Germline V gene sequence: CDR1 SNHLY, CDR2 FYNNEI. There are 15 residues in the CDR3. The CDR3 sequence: CASSEAEPSYNEQFF. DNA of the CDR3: TGTGCCAGCAGTGAAGCAGAGCCTTCCTACAATGAGCAGTTCTTC.

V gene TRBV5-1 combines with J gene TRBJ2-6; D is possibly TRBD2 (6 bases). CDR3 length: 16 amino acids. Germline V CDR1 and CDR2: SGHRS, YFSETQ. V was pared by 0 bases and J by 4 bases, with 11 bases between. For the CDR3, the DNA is TGCGCCAGCAGCTTGGGAGGAGGGAGAGGGGCCAACGTCCTGACTTTC. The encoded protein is CASSLGGGRGANVLTF.

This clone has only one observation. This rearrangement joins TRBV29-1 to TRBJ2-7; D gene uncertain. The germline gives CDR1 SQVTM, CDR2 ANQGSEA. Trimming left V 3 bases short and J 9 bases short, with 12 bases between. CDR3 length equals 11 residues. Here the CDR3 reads CSVDLRGGQYF. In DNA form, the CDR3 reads TGCAGCGTTGACCTGAGAGGCGGGCAGTACTTC.

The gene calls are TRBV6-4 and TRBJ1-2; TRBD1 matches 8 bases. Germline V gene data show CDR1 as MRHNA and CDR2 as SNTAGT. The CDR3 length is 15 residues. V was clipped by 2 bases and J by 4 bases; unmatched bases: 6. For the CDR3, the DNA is TGTGCCAGCAGTGACCCACCGACAGGGGTCTATGGCTACACCTTC. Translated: CASSDPPTGVYGYTF.

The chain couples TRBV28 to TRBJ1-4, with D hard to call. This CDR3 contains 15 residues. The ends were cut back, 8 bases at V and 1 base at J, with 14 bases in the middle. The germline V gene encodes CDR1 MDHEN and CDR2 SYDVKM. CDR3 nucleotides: TGTGCCAGCGGATTCGGAGATTTAACTAATGAAAAACTGTTTTTT. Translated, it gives CASGFGDLTNEKLFF.

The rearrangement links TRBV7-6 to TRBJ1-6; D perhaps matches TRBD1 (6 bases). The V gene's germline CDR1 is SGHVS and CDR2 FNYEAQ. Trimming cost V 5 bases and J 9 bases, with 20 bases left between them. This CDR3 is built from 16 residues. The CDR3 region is CASSPAVGRGGSPLHF. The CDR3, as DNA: TGTGCCAGCAGCCCAGCAGTGGGGCGAGGGGGTTCACCCCTCCACTTT.

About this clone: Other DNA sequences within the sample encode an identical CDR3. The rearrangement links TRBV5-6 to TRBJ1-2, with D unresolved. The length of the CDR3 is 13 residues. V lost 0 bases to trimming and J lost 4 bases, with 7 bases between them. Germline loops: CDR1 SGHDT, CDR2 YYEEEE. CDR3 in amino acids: CASSLERGYGYTF. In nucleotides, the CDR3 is TGTGCCAGCAGCTTGGAACGCGGCTATGGCTACACCTTC.

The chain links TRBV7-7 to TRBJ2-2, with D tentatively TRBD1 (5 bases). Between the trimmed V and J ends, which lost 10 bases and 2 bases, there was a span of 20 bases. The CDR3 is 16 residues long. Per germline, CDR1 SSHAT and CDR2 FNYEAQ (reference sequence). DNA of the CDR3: TGTGCCACCGCCCGCCTAGGGGCGGCTAACACCGGGGAGCTGTTTTTT. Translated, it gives CATARLGAANTGELFF.

CDR3 residues: CATSRDGNSGNTIYF. CDR3 sequence (DNA): TGTGCCACCAGCAGGGACGGGAATTCTGGAAACACCATATATTTT. The chain couples TRBV15 to TRBJ1-3; no definite D call. The CDR3 length is 15 residues. V lost 3 bases, J lost 1 base, and 10 bases lay in between. Germline assignment: CDR1 LNHNV and CDR2 YYDKDF (reference sequence).

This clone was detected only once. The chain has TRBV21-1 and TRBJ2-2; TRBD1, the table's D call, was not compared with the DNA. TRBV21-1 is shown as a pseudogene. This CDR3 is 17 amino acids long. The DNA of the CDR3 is TGTGCCAGCAGCCAACAGGGGGAAAGGGAGAACACCGGGGAGCTGTTTTTT. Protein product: CASSQQGERENTGELFF.

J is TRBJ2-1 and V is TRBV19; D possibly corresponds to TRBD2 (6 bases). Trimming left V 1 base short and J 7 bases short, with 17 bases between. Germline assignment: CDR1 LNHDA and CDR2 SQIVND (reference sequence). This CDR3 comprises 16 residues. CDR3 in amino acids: CASSIAHGLGRNEQFF. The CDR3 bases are TGTGCCAGTAGTATAGCCCACGGGCTAGGGAGGAATGAGCAGTTCTTC.

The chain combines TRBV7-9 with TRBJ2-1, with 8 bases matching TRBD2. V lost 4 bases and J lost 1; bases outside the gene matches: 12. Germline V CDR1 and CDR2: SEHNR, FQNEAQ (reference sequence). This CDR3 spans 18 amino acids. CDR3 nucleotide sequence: TGTGCCAGCAGCTCTCTGGGCGCTAGCGGGTATTCCTACAATGAGCAGTTCTTC. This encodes CASSSLGASGYSYNEQFF.

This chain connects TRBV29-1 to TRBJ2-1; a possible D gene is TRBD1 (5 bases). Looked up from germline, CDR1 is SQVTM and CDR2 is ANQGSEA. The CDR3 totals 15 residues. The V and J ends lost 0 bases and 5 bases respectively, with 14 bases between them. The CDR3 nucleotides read TGCAGCGTTGAAGAACTGGGGCTACAAGACAATGAGCAGTTCTTC. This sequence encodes CSVEELGLQDNEQFF.

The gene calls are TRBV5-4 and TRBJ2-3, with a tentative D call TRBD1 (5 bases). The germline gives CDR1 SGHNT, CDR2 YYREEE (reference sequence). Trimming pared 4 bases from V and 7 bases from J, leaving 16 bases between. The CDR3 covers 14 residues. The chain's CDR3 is CASSQTRELNTQYF. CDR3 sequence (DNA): TGTGCCAGCAGCCAGACCAGGGAATTAAATACGCAGTATTTT.

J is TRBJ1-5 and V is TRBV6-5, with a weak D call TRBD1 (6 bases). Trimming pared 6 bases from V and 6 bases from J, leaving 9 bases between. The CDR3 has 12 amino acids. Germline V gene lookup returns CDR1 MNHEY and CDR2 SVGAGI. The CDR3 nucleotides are TGTGCCAGCAGCAGGGGTGGTCAGCCCCAGCATTTT. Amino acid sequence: CASSRGGQPQHF.

The CDR3 coding sequence is TGTGCCAGCTCACCCGGACAGGGTTCGGGAAACACCATATATTTT. Protein: CASSPGQGSGNTIYF. The chain couples TRBV18 to TRBJ1-3; 8 nucleotides line up with TRBD1. The CDR3 has 15 amino acids. Germline-derived CDR1 and CDR2 are KGHSH and LQKENI. The ends lost 3 bases at V and 4 bases at J; junction bases unmatched: 5. Full variable domain (missing parts from reference TRBV18 and TRBJ1-3): NAGVMQNPRHLVRRRGQEARLRCSPMKGHSHVYWYRQLPEEGLKFMVYLQKENIIDESGMPKERFSAEFPKEGPSILRIQQVVRGDSAAYFCASSPGQGSGNTIYFGEGSWLTVV.

The CDR3 sequence is CASSRSAGGADTQYF. The CDR3 nucleotides are TGTGCCAGCAGTCGATCAGCGGGGGGAGCAGATACGCAGTATTTT. V usage is TRBV6-4 and J usage is TRBJ2-3, with 9 bases matching TRBD2. The CDR3 runs to 15 residues. The germline V gene encodes CDR1 MRHNA and CDR2 SNTAGT. The V and J ends lost 5 bases and 4 bases, in that order; junction bases with no gene match: 7.

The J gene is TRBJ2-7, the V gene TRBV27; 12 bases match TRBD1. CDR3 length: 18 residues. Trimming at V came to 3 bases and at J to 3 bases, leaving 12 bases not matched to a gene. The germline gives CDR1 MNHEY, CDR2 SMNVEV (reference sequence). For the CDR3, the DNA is TGTGCCAGCAGTTTCCGCCCGGGACAGGGGGCGCGGGTCTACGAGCAGTACTTC. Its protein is CASSFRPGQGARVYEQYF.